The present entry profiles one TCR beta chain with its context. CDR1 and CDR2 (germline): LNHDA, SQIVND (reference sequence). V lost 3 bases to trimming and J lost 4 bases; unmatched junction nucleotides: 5. There are 14 residues in the CDR3. Measured with immunoSEQ multiplex PCR; TCRdb has only the in-frame clones, and not every one. The profile covers about 180,000 clones, with 89% appearing a single time and approximately 2% taken by the ten largest. The entry originates in a study of blood T cell repertoires in COVID-19. This TCR derives from a man aged 18 to 30 who had recovered from COVID-19. The sequenced sample consisted of peripheral blood. The chain uses TRBV19 and TRBJ2-7; 8 bases line up with TRBD1. CDR3 region: CASSISGGLYEQYF. The CDR3 DNA sequence: TGTGCCAGTAGTATCTCAGGGGGCCTTTACGAGCAGTACTTC.